Below are 8 T cell receptor beta chains sequenced from a single sample in a study of spatial heterogeneity in lung cancer. Overall study findings and caveats: Tumor mutation counts were tracked by expanded intratumoral alpha and beta TCR counts.

Antigens for these TCRs are unknown. Time point here: sample taken at primary tumor resection. TCRdb itself ran the 5' RACE reads through MiXCR, one entry per CDR3 protein. The sample contains approximately 26,000 distinct CDR3 sequences, around 8.8% of which appear only once. The starting material was lung tumor tissue, obtained at surgery. These receptors were taken from a male donor with early-stage non-small cell lung cancer.

This clonotype appeared a few times. The chain couples TRBV15 to TRBJ2-2, with D unresolved. The CDR3 runs to 14 residues. The V and J ends lost 0 bases and 5 bases respectively, with 7 bases between them. From germline, CDR1 is LNHNV and CDR2 YYDKDF (reference sequence). This CDR3 is CATSRDRPTGELFF. In DNA, the CDR3 is TGTGCCACCAGCAGAGATCGGCCGACCGGGGAGCTGTTTTTT.

This clonotype appeared a few times. This sequence joins TRBV27 and TRBJ2-1; 8 nucleotides match TRBD2. Per germline, CDR1 MNHEY and CDR2 SMNVEV (reference sequence). Trimming took 0 bases from V and 6 from J; bases not matched to a gene: 7. CDR3 size: 16 residues. The CDR3 reads CASSLSASGGINEQFF. The CDR3 DNA sequence: TGTGCCAGCAGTTTATCAGCCAGCGGGGGAATCAATGAGCAGTTCTTC.

This clonotype was picked up many times. The rearrangement uses TRBV29-1 and TRBJ1-5, with 10 bases that match TRBD1. The V and J ends lost 3 bases and 2 bases, in that order; junction bases with no gene match: 4. The CDR3 totals 15 residues. CDR1 is SQVTM and CDR2 is ANQGSEA in the germline V gene. DNA for the CDR3: TGCAGCGTTGAGACAGGGGGCGTGGGCAATCAGCCCCAGCATTTT. Translating gives CSVETGGVGNQPQHF.

This clonotype is judged medium-sized. The rearrangement links TRBV5-1 to TRBJ2-3; tentatively, D is TRBD2 (5 bases). The V and J ends lost 4 bases and 2 bases respectively, with 14 bases between them. Germline V gives CDR1 SGHRS, CDR2 YFSETQ. CDR3 size: 15 residues. CDR3 sequence: CASSQLGETTDTQYF. The CDR3 DNA follows: TGCGCCAGCAGCCAACTAGGAGAAACCACAGATACGCAGTATTTT.

This clonotype was seen at least ten times. This chain links TRBV28 with TRBJ2-7; 7 bases map to TRBD1. Losses at the gene ends were 6 bases for V and 3 bases for J; bases not matched to a gene: 8. The germline V gene encodes CDR1 MDHEN and CDR2 SYDVKM. The length of the CDR3 is 14 residues. CDR3 sequence (DNA): TGTGCCAGCAGGGGGGACAGATCCATCTACGAGCAGTACTTC. Its translation: CASRGDRSIYEQYF.

Ten or more counts support this clonotype. The rearrangement joins TRBV3-1 to TRBJ2-7; no clear D. This CDR3 region has 14 residues. From germline, CDR1 is LGHDT and CDR2 YNNKEL (reference sequence). Trimming removed 3 bases from V and 3 bases from J, with 12 bases in between. The CDR3 is CASSHGVPYYEQYF. CDR3 coding DNA: TGTGCCAGCAGCCATGGGGTACCATACTACGAGCAGTACTTC.

There are many counts of this clonotype. The rearrangement joins TRBV29-1 to TRBJ2-1; TRBD2 matches 9 bases. The junction had 11 bases not matched to a gene; V was cut back by 4 bases and J by 4 bases. The germline CDR1 and CDR2 sequences are SQVTM and ANQGSEA. The CDR3 has 16 residues. In DNA form, the CDR3 reads TGCAGCGTTGCCCACGGCGGTAGCGGGAGTTACAATGAGCAGTTCTTC. This codes for CSVAHGGSGSYNEQFF.

The V gene is TRBV7-2, the J gene TRBJ1-2, with TRBD1 matching over 9 bases. The CDR3 is made up of 15 amino acids. Per germline, CDR1 SGHTA and CDR2 FQGNSA. With 4 bases clipped from V and 2 bases from J, the junction kept 5 bases outside the gene matches. The CDR3 bases are TGTGCCAGCAGCTGGACAGGGGCCTCCAACTATGGCTACACCTTC. Amino acid sequence: CASSWTGASNYGYTF.